This T cell receptor beta chain was identified during a study of blood T cells in healthy people across ages. The use of a sample-barcoded 5' primer and a J-beta primer mix characterized a second PCR of roughly 7 to 12 cycles. In TCRdb, the 5' RACE reads were re-called with MiXCR into one record per CDR3 protein. The sample lists over 1,200,000 distinct CDR3 sequences, around 59% occurring once. J lost 6 bases, V lost 3 bases, and 11 bases had no gene match. The CDR3 runs to 15 residues. The germline V gene has CDR1 DFQATT and CDR2 SNEGSKA (reference sequence). Sequencing input: blood. V is TRBV20-1 and J is TRBJ2-1; 7 positions agree with TRBD2. The receptor was isolated from a man between 18 and 35 years old in good health. CDR3 loop: CSASFLRLAVNEQFF. The CDR3 coding sequence is TGCAGTGCTAGTTTTTTGCGGCTAGCGGTCAATGAGCAGTTCTTC.